This is a list of T cell receptor beta chains from one sample in a study of blood T cell repertoires in COVID-19. Sequencing was performed with immunoSEQ multiplex PCR; in TCRdb, only in-frame clones are kept and a portion is missing. Of roughly 220,000 clones listed, 86% were seen once; the top ten hold over 3%. What was sequenced was PBMCs or T cells enriched from blood (not recorded which). The receptors were gathered from a woman aged 40-49 years with acute COVID-19. The CDR3 runs from the conserved cysteine through the conserved F or W. D genes are given only for firm matches. Rows give clone size only sometimes, using once, few, many, or a class for an expanded clone.

v_gene	d_gene	abundance	j_gene	CDR3nt	CDR3aa
TRBV5-4	TRBD1	NA	TRBJ1-1	TGTGCCAGCAGCCCAAACAGGGGTTTTGCCACTGAAGCTTTCTTT	CASSPNRGFATEAFF
TRBV5-6	NA	NA	TRBJ2-7	TGTGCCAGCAGCCCGGCGGCGGAATACGAGCAGTACTTC	CASSPAAEYEQYF
TRBV12-5	NA	NA	TRBJ1-3	TGTGCTAGTGGTTTGGTCACTCAGGGTGGAAACACCATATATTTT	CASGLVTQGGNTIYF
TRBV4-3	TRBD1	NA	TRBJ1-4	TGCGCCAGCAGCCAAGATTTGGGGACAGGGATTGAAAAACTGTTTTTT	CASSQDLGTGIEKLFF
TRBV6-6	TRBD1	few	TRBJ1-6	TGTGCCAGCAGTCGGCGACAGGGGACGTCCTATAATTCACCCCTCCACTTT	CASSRRQGTSYNSPLHF
TRBV11-1	TRBD1	NA	TRBJ1-2	TGTGCCAGCAGCGGACAGGGTAACTATGGCTACACCTTC	CASSGQGNYGYTF
TRBV4-3	TRBD1	NA	TRBJ2-2	TGCGCCAGCAGCCAAGCGGACAGGGACACCGGGGAGCTGTTTTTT	CASSQADRDTGELFF
TRBV5-5	TRBD1	NA	TRBJ1-5	TGTGCCAGCAGCCTCCGACAGGGCGGTCAGCCCCAGCATTTT	CASSLRQGGQPQHF
TRBV3-1/TRBV3-2	TRBD2	NA	TRBJ2-1	TGTGCCAGCAGCCACGGGGGAGCGGGGGGTGGAAATGAGCAGTTCTTC	CASSHGGAGGGNEQFF
TRBV9	NA	few	TRBJ1-3	TGTGCCAGCAGCGTAGAGGCAGCGAGAGGAAACACCATATATTTT	CASSVEAARGNTIYF
TRBV3-1/TRBV3-2	NA	NA	TRBJ2-3	TGTGCCAGCAGCCAACTAAGAGATACGCAGTATTTT	CASSQLRDTQYF
TRBV19	NA	NA	TRBJ2-5	TGTGCCAGTAGTCGGAAACGGGGGGCATCAGAGACCCAGTACTTC	CASSRKRGASETQYF
TRBV5-4	NA	NA	TRBJ2-3	TGTGCCAGCAGCTTGAAAGGGGTTAGCACAGATACGCAGTATTTT	CASSLKGVSTDTQYF
TRBV15	NA	NA	TRBJ1-1	TGTGCCACCAGCAGAGGCCAGGGCATGGGAGCTTTCTTT	CATSRGQGMGAFF
TRBV30	NA	NA	TRBJ2-2	TGTGCCTGGAGTGTACAGGACACCGGGGAGCTGTTTTTT	CAWSVQDTGELFF
TRBV18	TRBD1	NA	TRBJ2-2	TGTGCCAGCTACGCAGGGGGCGCGTCTACCGGGGAGCTGTTTTTT	CASYAGGASTGELFF
TRBV12-3/TRBV12-4	TRBD1	NA	TRBJ2-5	TGTGCCAGCAGTCGACAGGGGGAGACCCAGTACTTC	CASSRQGETQYF
TRBV11-2	NA	NA	TRBJ2-3	TGTGCCAGCAGCCAGGCCGGTGCTGGCACAGATACGCAGTATTTT	CASSQAGAGTDTQYF
TRBV7-3	NA	NA	TRBJ2-1	TGTGCCAGCAGCTTAAAAGCAGGGCACGGCAATGAGCAGTTCTTC	CASSLKAGHGNEQFF
TRBV4-1	NA	NA	TRBJ1-1	TGCGCCAGCAGCCAAGAGGGTTTGCGGTCGCTCGCTGAAGCTTTCTTT	CASSQEGLRSLAEAFF
TRBV6-4	NA	NA	TRBJ2-1	TGTGCCAGCAGTCTATCAGGGGAACACGATGAGCAGTTCTTC	CASSLSGEHDEQFF
TRBV11-2	TRBD1	NA	TRBJ1-4	TGTGCCAGCAGCCCCCGACAGGGATGGAATGAAAAACTGTTTTTT	CASSPRQGWNEKLFF
TRBV20-1	NA	NA	TRBJ1-6	TGCAGTGCTAGTACAGGGTTAGGTTCACCCCTCCACTTT	CSASTGLGSPLHF
TRBV10-3	TRBD1	NA	TRBJ2-3	TGTGCCATCAGTGTGGGACAGGGCTCCACAGATACGCAGTATTTT	CAISVGQGSTDTQYF
TRBV14	TRBD2	NA	TRBJ2-3	TGTGCCAGCAGCCAAGCAAGGGTTACTAGCGGGGGTCCAGATACGCAGTATTTT	CASSQARVTSGGPDTQYF
TRBV5-1	NA	NA	TRBJ1-4	TGCGCCAGCAGCTACCGAAATAGTGAAAAACTGTTTTTT	CASSYRNSEKLFF
TRBV2	NA	NA	TRBJ1-4	TGTGCCAGCAGTGGAGCCGGACATCCAAAACTGTTTTTT	CASSGAGHPKLFF
TRBV28	NA	NA	TRBJ1-6	TGTGCCAGCAGCCGGGGAAGACCTTCACCCCTCCACTTT	CASSRGRPSPLHF
TRBV5-1	TRBD2	NA	TRBJ2-1	TGCGCCAGCAGCTCCCTAGCGGCGGTCTACAATGAGCAGTTCTTC	CASSSLAAVYNEQFF
TRBV5-1	TRBD1	NA	TRBJ1-6	TGCGCCAGCAGCTTGGCTGACAGGGTTAATTCACCCCTCCACTTT	CASSLADRVNSPLHF
TRBV9	TRBD2	NA	TRBJ2-3	TGTGCCAGCAGCGTAGCTGGGACTAGCACCGCAGATACGCAGTATTTT	CASSVAGTSTADTQYF
TRBV7-3	NA	NA	TRBJ1-4	TGTGCCAGCCGCCCAGGGATTTCCGTTGGTGAAAAACTGTTTTTT	CASRPGISVGEKLFF
TRBV4-1	NA	NA	TRBJ1-1	TGCGCCAGCAGCCAAGTGCCAATTCGTTACAGGATGAACACTGAAGCTTTCTTT	CASSQVPIRYRMNTEAFF
TRBV19	NA	NA	TRBJ1-5	TGTGCCAGTAGGATGACAGGAGTTAGCAATCAGCCCCAGCATTTT	CASRMTGVSNQPQHF
TRBV2	NA	NA	TRBJ1-5	TGTGCCAGCAGTGGGCGGAGAATAAATAGCAATCAGCCCCAGCATTTT	CASSGRRINSNQPQHF
TRBV5-1	NA	NA	TRBJ1-3	TGCGCCAGCAGCTTGGTAGGAGGGGTGGCAGGAAACACCATATATTTT	CASSLVGGVAGNTIYF
TRBV19	NA	few	TRBJ1-5	TGTGCCAGTAGTATCCCCAGGAAGAGCAATCAGCCCCAGCATTTT	CASSIPRKSNQPQHF
TRBV13	NA	NA	TRBJ2-1	TGTGCCAGCAGCTTCGGGACTTCTACGTTAGTTTACAATGAGCAGTTCTTC	CASSFGTSTLVYNEQFF
TRBV12-3/TRBV12-4	NA	NA	TRBJ2-7	TGTGCCAGCAGTTTATTGACAGACTACGAGCAGTACTTC	CASSLLTDYEQYF
TRBV6-2/TRBV6-3	TRBD1	NA	TRBJ1-4	TGTGCCAGCAGCGATGGACAGGGGAGTGAAAAACTGTTTTTT	CASSDGQGSEKLFF
TRBV18	NA	NA	TRBJ2-2	TGTGCCAGCTCACCATACCAGAAGAACACCGGGGAGCTGTTTTTT	CASSPYQKNTGELFF
TRBV5-1	NA	NA	TRBJ1-1	TGCGCCAGCAGCTTGGACGGGGGACCTGAAGCTTTCTTT	CASSLDGGPEAFF